Listed below are T cell receptor beta chains from one sample, sequenced in a study of spatial heterogeneity in lung cancer. One entry per CDR3 protein, called by TCRdb with MiXCR from the 5' RACE reads. The sample lists roughly 70,000 distinct CDR3 sequences, less than 9.5% occurring once. Sequencing was performed on PBMCs, taken at follow-up. These receptors were obtained from a female donor with early-stage non-small cell lung cancer. The CDR3 runs from the conserved cysteine through the conserved F or W. Fields, in order: CDR3 DNA, CDR3 protein, clone size, D gene, J gene, V gene. A D gene is named only where the DNA matches it firmly. Clone size is given for some rows only: seen once, a few or many times, or a class if the clone is expanded.

cdr3_nt: TGTGCCAGCAGCCCCGGGACAGGGTCCCATCAGCCCCAGCATTTT
cdr3_aa: CASSPGTGSHQPQHF
clone_size: .
d_call: TRBD1
j_call: TRBJ1-5
v_call: TRBV6-6

cdr3_nt: TGCGCCACCTCCGGAGTAGCGGGAGGAGAGACCCAGTACTTC
cdr3_aa: CATSGVAGGETQYF
clone_size: many
d_call: TRBD2
j_call: TRBJ2-5
v_call: TRBV5-1

cdr3_nt: TGTGCCAGCAGCTCCGATGGGGACTGGAATTCACCCCTCCACTTT
cdr3_aa: CASSSDGDWNSPLHF
clone_size: many
d_call: .
j_call: TRBJ1-6
v_call: TRBV9

cdr3_nt: TGCGCCAGCAGCCAAGACCGAGGGGGGCAGCCCCAGCATTTT
cdr3_aa: CASSQDRGGQPQHF
clone_size: .
d_call: .
j_call: TRBJ1-5
v_call: TRBV4-1

cdr3_nt: TGTGCCAGCAGCCAAGGGACAGCTTCCTATGGCTACACCTTC
cdr3_aa: CASSQGTASYGYTF
clone_size: many
d_call: .
j_call: TRBJ1-2
v_call: TRBV14

cdr3_nt: TGTGCCATCAGTGAGTCGAGGCTAGCGGGCCCTAGGCTCTACGAGCAGTACTTC
cdr3_aa: CAISESRLAGPRLYEQYF
clone_size: many
d_call: TRBD2
j_call: TRBJ2-7
v_call: TRBV10-3

cdr3_nt: TGTGCCAGCAGCCCCTCAGCGGGAGGTGGAGGGGAGCAGTTCTTC
cdr3_aa: CASSPSAGGGGEQFF
clone_size: .
d_call: TRBD2
j_call: TRBJ2-1
v_call: TRBV3-1

cdr3_nt: TGCGCCAGCAGCTTGGCCCCGCGGACAGGGAAAGGCAATGAGCAGTTCTTC
cdr3_aa: CASSLAPRTGKGNEQFF
clone_size: many
d_call: TRBD1
j_call: TRBJ2-1
v_call: TRBV5-1

cdr3_nt: TGTGCCAGCAGTCCCCCGACCGGGACTAGCCAAGAGACCCAGTACTTC
cdr3_aa: CASSPPTGTSQETQYF
clone_size: .
d_call: TRBD2
j_call: TRBJ2-5
v_call: TRBV28

cdr3_nt: TGTGCCAGCAGCCCCCTGGGAGAGCGGGAGTTCACAGATACGCAGTATTTT
cdr3_aa: CASSPLGEREFTDTQYF
clone_size: many
d_call: TRBD2
j_call: TRBJ2-3
v_call: TRBV7-2

cdr3_nt: TGTGCCAGCAGTTTATATCCTAGTTCCTACGAGCAGTACTTC
cdr3_aa: CASSLYPSSYEQYF
clone_size: many
d_call: .
j_call: TRBJ2-7
v_call: TRBV27

cdr3_nt: TGTGCCAGCGGTCTATTTGGGACAGGGGTCACTGAAGCTTTCTTT
cdr3_aa: CASGLFGTGVTEAFF
clone_size: many
d_call: TRBD1
j_call: TRBJ1-1
v_call: TRBV2

cdr3_nt: TGTGCCAGCAGTCAGGGGACAACCTACAATGAGCAGTTCTTC
cdr3_aa: CASSQGTTYNEQFF
clone_size: many
d_call: .
j_call: TRBJ2-1
v_call: TRBV11-3

cdr3_nt: TGCAGTGCTAGAGGGCCAGGGACGTACGAGCAGTACTTC
cdr3_aa: CSARGPGTYEQYF
clone_size: many
d_call: .
j_call: TRBJ2-7
v_call: TRBV20-1

cdr3_nt: TGTGCCAGCAGCCAAGCTCCTCGGCGGGAGGCACCCAGTTGG
cdr3_aa: CASSQAPRREAPSW
clone_size: many
d_call: TRBD2
j_call: TRBJ2-1
v_call: TRBV3-1

cdr3_nt: TGTGCCAGCCAATCCTTCCGCCGGGAAAAGTACAATGAGCAGTTCTTC
cdr3_aa: CASQSFRREKYNEQFF
clone_size: many
d_call: .
j_call: TRBJ2-1
v_call: TRBV18

cdr3_nt: TGTGCCAGTAGTATGCGAGGACAGGAGGTGGACGAGCAGTACTTC
cdr3_aa: CASSMRGQEVDEQYF
clone_size: many
d_call: TRBD1
j_call: TRBJ2-7
v_call: TRBV19

cdr3_nt: TGCAGTGCTAGAGAGAACAGGGAAGGCTATGGCTACACCTTC
cdr3_aa: CSARENREGYGYTF
clone_size: .
d_call: .
j_call: TRBJ1-2
v_call: TRBV20-1

cdr3_nt: TGTGCCAGCAGCTCTAGTAGGGGCTCCTACGAGCAGTACTTC
cdr3_aa: CASSSSRGSYEQYF
clone_size: many
d_call: .
j_call: TRBJ2-7
v_call: TRBV7-8

cdr3_nt: TGTGCCAGCAGTTACTTTAAGGGGACCGAAGAGACCCAGTACTTC
cdr3_aa: CASSYFKGTEETQYF
clone_size: .
d_call: .
j_call: TRBJ2-5
v_call: TRBV6-5

cdr3_nt: TGCGCCAGCAGTGAGTCGATAGGCGATGGCATTCAGTACTTC
cdr3_aa: CASSESIGDGIQYF
clone_size: .
d_call: .
j_call: TRBJ2-4
v_call: TRBV10-1

cdr3_nt: TGCAGTGCTAGACCCAACCGACAACCAGCCTACGAGCAGTACTTC
cdr3_aa: CSARPNRQPAYEQYF
clone_size: many
d_call: .
j_call: TRBJ2-7
v_call: TRBV20-1

cdr3_nt: TGTGCCAGTAGTATACCGGGACAACTGAGCTCCTACAATGAGCAGTTCTTC
cdr3_aa: CASSIPGQLSSYNEQFF
clone_size: .
d_call: .
j_call: TRBJ2-1
v_call: TRBV19

cdr3_nt: TGTGCCAGCAGCTTAGGGGGAAGGCCCTCATACTTC
cdr3_aa: CASSLGGRPSYF
clone_size: many
d_call: .
j_call: TRBJ2-7
v_call: TRBV7-8

cdr3_nt: TGTGCCAGCAGTGAAGTGGTTGGACTAGCGGAGAATGAGCAGTTCTTC
cdr3_aa: CASSEVVGLAENEQFF
clone_size: few
d_call: TRBD2
j_call: TRBJ2-1
v_call: TRBV6-1

cdr3_nt: TGTGCCAGCCCCGGGGAAAACATTCAGTACTTC
cdr3_aa: CASPGENIQYF
clone_size: many
d_call: .
j_call: TRBJ2-4
v_call: TRBV5-8

cdr3_nt: TGTGCCAGCAGCGTAGTAGGACTAGGCACCACAGATACGCAGTATTTT
cdr3_aa: CASSVVGLGTTDTQYF
clone_size: many
d_call: TRBD2
j_call: TRBJ2-3
v_call: TRBV9

cdr3_nt: TGCGCCAGCAGCCAAGACCTCTCCTACGAGCAGTACTTC
cdr3_aa: CASSQDLSYEQYF
clone_size: .
d_call: .
j_call: TRBJ2-7
v_call: TRBV5-1

cdr3_nt: TGCAGTGCTTCGCAGACTTGGGGGGCCAACGTCCTGACTTTC
cdr3_aa: CSASQTWGANVLTF
clone_size: few
d_call: .
j_call: TRBJ2-6
v_call: TRBV20-1

cdr3_nt: TGTGCCAGCAGCCTACTAGCGGGAGCGTTAGATACGCAGTATTTT
cdr3_aa: CASSLLAGALDTQYF
clone_size: many
d_call: TRBD2
j_call: TRBJ2-3
v_call: TRBV6-2/TRBV6-3

cdr3_nt: TGCGCCAGCAGCTCCACGACAGGAGGAGGCGGCTACACCTTC
cdr3_aa: CASSSTTGGGGYTF
clone_size: .
d_call: .
j_call: TRBJ1-2
v_call: TRBV5-1

cdr3_nt: TGTGCCAGCAGCCCGACGTACGGGACAGAAGCCAAAAACATTCAGTACTTC
cdr3_aa: CASSPTYGTEAKNIQYF
clone_size: many
d_call: TRBD1
j_call: TRBJ2-4
v_call: TRBV7-2

cdr3_nt: TGTGCCAGCACCTTCCACGGGGGAACCTATCAGCCCCAGCATTTT
cdr3_aa: CASTFHGGTYQPQHF
clone_size: many
d_call: .
j_call: TRBJ1-5
v_call: TRBV28

cdr3_nt: TGTGCCAGCAGCGATTACCAACAGGGGGCGCAGAGTGAAGCTTTCTTT
cdr3_aa: CASSDYQQGAQSEAFF
clone_size: .
d_call: TRBD1
j_call: TRBJ1-1
v_call: TRBV9

cdr3_nt: TGCAGCGTTGTAACGGGACTGGATTACTACGAGCAGTACTTC
cdr3_aa: CSVVTGLDYYEQYF
clone_size: many
d_call: .
j_call: TRBJ2-7
v_call: TRBV29-1

cdr3_nt: TGTGCCAGCAGCTTCGAGTTGGGACTGTCCCTCGAGCAGTACTTC
cdr3_aa: CASSFELGLSLEQYF
clone_size: many
d_call: .
j_call: TRBJ2-7
v_call: TRBV11-2

cdr3_nt: TGTGCCAGCAGTTTACAGATTGAAGCTTTCTTT
cdr3_aa: CASSLQIEAFF
clone_size: many
d_call: .
j_call: TRBJ1-1
v_call: TRBV28

cdr3_nt: TGTGCCAGCAGGGAGACTAGCGGGAGAGGGGAGACCCAGTACTTC
cdr3_aa: CASRETSGRGETQYF
clone_size: few
d_call: TRBD2
j_call: TRBJ2-5
v_call: TRBV28

cdr3_nt: TGCGCCCCGCAGCCCTACGAGCAGTACTTC
cdr3_aa: CAPQPYEQYF
clone_size: few
d_call: .
j_call: TRBJ2-7
v_call: TRBV23-1

cdr3_nt: TGTGCCAGCTCACCGTCGACTGAACGTAGCCCGGGACTTTCTGGAAACACCATATATTTT
cdr3_aa: CASSPSTERSPGLSGNTIYF
clone_size: .
d_call: .
j_call: TRBJ1-3
v_call: TRBV18

cdr3_nt: TGCAGCGTTGAACGGGCCATGAACACTGAAGCTTTCTTT
cdr3_aa: CSVERAMNTEAFF
clone_size: .
d_call: .
j_call: TRBJ1-1
v_call: TRBV29-1

cdr3_nt: TGCGCCAGCAGCTTGTTGCCCACTAGCGGGAGCTACGAGCAGTACTTC
cdr3_aa: CASSLLPTSGSYEQYF
clone_size: many
d_call: TRBD2
j_call: TRBJ2-7
v_call: TRBV5-1

cdr3_nt: TGTGCCTGGAGTCGCACCCCTCCTACGCAGTTCTTC
cdr3_aa: CAWSRTPPTQFF
clone_size: many
d_call: .
j_call: TRBJ2-1
v_call: TRBV30

cdr3_nt: TGTGCCAGCAGTTTAAGTCCGAGCGGGAGTTACGAGCAGTACTTC
cdr3_aa: CASSLSPSGSYEQYF
clone_size: many
d_call: TRBD2
j_call: TRBJ2-7
v_call: TRBV27

cdr3_nt: TGTGCCAGCAGTTGGGGCAGCGGAAACACCATATATTTT
cdr3_aa: CASSWGSGNTIYF
clone_size: many
d_call: .
j_call: TRBJ1-3
v_call: TRBV28

cdr3_nt: TGTGCCAGCAGCTGGGATTCAGTCTACGAGCAGTACTTC
cdr3_aa: CASSWDSVYEQYF
clone_size: .
d_call: .
j_call: TRBJ2-7
v_call: TRBV11-2

cdr3_nt: TGCGCCAGCAGCCCCGGACAAAAGGGCCAGCCCCAGCATTTT
cdr3_aa: CASSPGQKGQPQHF
clone_size: many
d_call: .
j_call: TRBJ1-5
v_call: TRBV4-1

cdr3_nt: TGCGCCAGCAGCTTGGACGTCGGTCAGCCCCAGCATTTT
cdr3_aa: CASSLDVGQPQHF
clone_size: many
d_call: .
j_call: TRBJ1-5
v_call: TRBV5-1

cdr3_nt: TGTGCCAGCAGCCAGAGGGCCGGGGCCTATGGCTACACCTTC
cdr3_aa: CASSQRAGAYGYTF
clone_size: .
d_call: .
j_call: TRBJ1-2
v_call: TRBV9

cdr3_nt: TGCAGTGCTAGAGGGCCCACTAAGTGGGAATACGAGCAGTACTTC
cdr3_aa: CSARGPTKWEYEQYF
clone_size: few
d_call: .
j_call: TRBJ2-7
v_call: TRBV20-1

cdr3_nt: TGTGCCACCAGTGACAGAGATGAGCAGTTCTTC
cdr3_aa: CATSDRDEQFF
clone_size: many
d_call: .
j_call: TRBJ2-1
v_call: TRBV24-1